The following is a T cell receptor (beta chain) sequence with its context. Assay used: immunoSEQ multiplex PCR; TCRdb lists only in-frame clones, some missing. Found here are some 480,000 clones, approximately 90% of them singletons; the top ten hold more than 10%. The data stem from a study of Ad26.COV2.S vaccination and SARS-CoV-2 variants. The CDR3 is made up of 16 amino acids. CDR1 is SNHLY and CDR2 is FYNNEI in the germline V gene. Trimming shortened V by 1 base and J by 4 bases, and 14 bases separated the two germline ends. Noted treatment: some 20 received Ad26.COV2.S at low or high dose, single or two shots; roughly five received placebo; per-sample allocation not given. On day 63 after the first injection, vaccine and placebo recipients gave samples.

Sequenced material: peripheral blood, taken in a trial of Ad26.COV2.S vaccine versus placebo. The TCR sequence derives from a person between 18 and 59 years old who received the Ad26.COV2.S COVID-19 vaccine or a placebo. The chain employs TRBV2 and TRBJ1-3; the D gene is possibly TRBD1 (5 bases). In DNA, the CDR3 is TGTGCCAGCAGTGAAGGGAGGGGAATTGGAGGAAACACCATATATTTT. Amino acid sequence: CASSEGRGIGGNTIYF.